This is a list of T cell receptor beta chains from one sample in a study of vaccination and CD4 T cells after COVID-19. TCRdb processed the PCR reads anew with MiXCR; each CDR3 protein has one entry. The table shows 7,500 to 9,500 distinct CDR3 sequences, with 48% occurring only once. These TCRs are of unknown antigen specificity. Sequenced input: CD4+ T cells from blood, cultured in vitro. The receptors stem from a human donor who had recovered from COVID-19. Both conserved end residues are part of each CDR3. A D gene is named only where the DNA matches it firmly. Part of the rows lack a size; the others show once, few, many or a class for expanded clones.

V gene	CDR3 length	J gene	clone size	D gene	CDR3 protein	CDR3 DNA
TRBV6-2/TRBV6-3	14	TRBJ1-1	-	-	CASSYRQMNTEAFF	TGTGCCAGCAGTTATCGACAGATGAACACTGAAGCTTTCTTT
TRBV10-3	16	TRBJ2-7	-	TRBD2	CAISRTSGRAIREQYF	TGTGCCATCAGTCGGACTAGCGGGAGGGCCATCCGCGAGCAGTACTTC
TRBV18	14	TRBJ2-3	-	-	CASSPLNFQNTQYF	TGTGCCAGCTCACCACTTAACTTCCAGAATACGCAGTATTTT
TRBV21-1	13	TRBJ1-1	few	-	CASSLDRNTEAFF	TGTGCCAGCAGCTTGGACAGGAACACTGAAGCTTTCTTT
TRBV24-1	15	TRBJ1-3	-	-	CATSLPPGSGNTIYF	TGTGCCACCAGTTTACCCCCAGGTTCTGGAAACACCATATATTTT
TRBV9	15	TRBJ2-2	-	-	CASSVGRVNTGELFF	TGTGCCAGCAGCGTAGGGCGGGTTAACACCGGGGAGCTGTTTTTT
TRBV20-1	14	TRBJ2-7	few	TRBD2	CSAPRSGRSYEQYF	TGCAGTGCCCCAAGGAGCGGGAGGTCCTACGAGCAGTACTTC
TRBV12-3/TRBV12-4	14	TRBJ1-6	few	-	CASSFNSYNSPLHF	TGTGCCAGCAGTTTTAACTCCTATAATTCACCCCTCCACTTT
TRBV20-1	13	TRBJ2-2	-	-	CSAINRRTGELFF	TGCAGTGCTATAAACCGGAGGACCGGGGAGCTGTTTTTT
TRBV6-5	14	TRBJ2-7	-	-	CASSYSLTAYEQYF	TGTGCCAGCAGTTACTCTCTCACCGCCTACGAGCAGTACTTC
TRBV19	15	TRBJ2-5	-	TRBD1	CASSLYRGNQETQYF	TGTGCCAGTAGTTTATACAGGGGGAACCAAGAGACCCAGTACTTC
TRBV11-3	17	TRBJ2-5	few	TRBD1	CASSPGTGGWRQETQYF	TGTGCCAGCAGCCCGGGGACAGGGGGCTGGAGGCAAGAGACCCAGTACTTC
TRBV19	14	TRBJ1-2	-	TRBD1	CASSKDRGSYGYTF	TGTGCCAGTAGTAAGGACAGGGGATCGTATGGCTACACCTTC
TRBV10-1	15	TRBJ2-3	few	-	CASSDGGGLTDTQYF	TGCGCCAGCAGTGATGGAGGGGGTTTGACAGATACGCAGTATTTT
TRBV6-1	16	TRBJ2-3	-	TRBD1	CASSEQPGGGTDTQYF	TGTGCCAGCAGTGAACAACCAGGGGGCGGCACAGATACGCAGTATTTT
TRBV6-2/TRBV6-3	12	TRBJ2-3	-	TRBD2	CASSGTTDTQYF	TGTGCTAGCAGCGGGACGACAGATACGCAGTATTTT
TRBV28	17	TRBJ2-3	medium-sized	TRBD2	CASSSRRGGRSTDTQYF	TGTGCCAGCAGTTCTCGACGGGGGGGCCGTAGCACAGATACGCAGTATTTT
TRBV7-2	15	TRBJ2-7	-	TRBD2	CASSSSSGGTYEQYF	TGTGCCAGCAGCTCCTCGTCGGGGGGGACCTACGAGCAGTACTTC
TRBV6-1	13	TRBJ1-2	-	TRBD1	CATRVDRENGYTF	TGTGCCACCAGAGTAGACAGGGAGAATGGCTACACCTTC
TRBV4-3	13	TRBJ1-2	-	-	CASSQGRADGYTF	TGCGCCAGCAGCCAAGGACGGGCGGATGGCTACACCTTC
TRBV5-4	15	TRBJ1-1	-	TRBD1	CASSWGQPPRNEAFF	TGTGCCAGCAGCTGGGGACAGCCACCCCGCAATGAAGCTTTCTTT
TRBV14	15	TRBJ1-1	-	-	CASSWTGTLNTEAFF	TGTGCCAGCAGCTGGACCGGGACCTTGAACACTGAAGCTTTCTTT
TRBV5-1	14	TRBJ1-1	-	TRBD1	CASSSQGVYTEAFF	TGCGCCAGCAGCTCACAGGGGGTCTACACTGAAGCTTTCTTT
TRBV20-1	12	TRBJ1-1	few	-	CSGTGRNTEAFF	TGCAGCGGAACCGGAAGAAACACTGAAGCTTTCTTT
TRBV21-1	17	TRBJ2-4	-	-	CASSKGRRLSPRNIQYF	TGTGCCAGCAGCAAAGGTCGGAGGTTGTCTCCTCGAAACATTCAGTACTTC
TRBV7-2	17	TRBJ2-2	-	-	CASSLRWQGPNTGELFF	TGTGCCAGCAGCTTAAGGTGGCAGGGGCCGAACACCGGGGAGCTGTTTTTT
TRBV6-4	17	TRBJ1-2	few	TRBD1	CASRPTGEALRKDGYTF	TGTGCCAGCAGACCTACAGGGGAGGCGCTCCGGAAAGATGGCTACACCTTC
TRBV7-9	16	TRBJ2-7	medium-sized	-	CASSLDLGLTSYEQYF	TGTGCCAGCAGCTTAGACTTAGGGCTTACCTCCTACGAGCAGTACTTC
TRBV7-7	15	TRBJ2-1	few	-	CASSSGRGSRSEQFF	TGTGCCAGCAGCTCAGGCCGGGGGAGCCGAAGTGAGCAGTTCTTC
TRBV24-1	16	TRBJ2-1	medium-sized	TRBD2	CATSDLPSGPYNEQFF	TGTGCCACCAGTGATTTGCCTAGCGGGCCTTACAATGAGCAGTTCTTC